This T cell receptor (beta chain) originates from a study of STAT3 mutations in large granular lymphocyte leukemia. This CDR3 spans 15 amino acids. CDR1 and CDR2 (germline): SGHRS, YFSETQ. The germline V and J ends were trimmed by 1 base and 5 bases, with 15 bases remaining between them. Study observations and caveats: Every T-cell large granular lymphocyte leukemia patient had at least one immunodominant TCR beta clonotype.

Comments on this clone: Its cognate antigen is unknown.

TCRdb's copy holds only in-frame clones and misses some; the assay was immunoSEQ multiplex PCR. The data show about 8,700 clones, over 75% seen once. Input material: peripheral blood mononuclear cells. This clonotype originated in an elderly man with T-cell large granular lymphocyte leukemia. Some clones in this sample may be carry-over from other donors' samples. V and J are TRBV5-1 and TRBJ2-5; the D gene is possibly TRBD2 (6 bases). The CDR3 sequence: CASSLMPSGVETQYF. CDR3 nucleotides: TGCGCCAGCAGCTTGATGCCGTCGGGGGTGGAGACCCAGTACTTC.